This T cell receptor (beta chain) was recorded in a study of metastatic and nonmetastatic thyroid tumors. Background on the study: Across blood and tumor or nodule tissue, repertoires from malignant and benign thyroid patients were compared with one another.

The V end lost 6 bases, the J end lost 5 bases, and 16 bases lay between the germline ends. The CDR3 has 13 amino acids. CDR1 and CDR2 (germline): DFQATT, SNEGSKA (reference sequence). Thyroid surgery was preceded by no treatment in any patient. Findings of the study overall: Malignant thyroid tumors reportedly exceeded benign nodules significantly in TCR beta diversity, with the difference appearing in blood and tumor.

In regard to this clone: Its antigen is not known.

Study processing details: The authors used CDR3 differences across clinicopathological groups to build a distant-metastasis classifier for papillary thyroid cancer. Through MiXCR, TCRdb re-clonotyped the PCR reads. TCRdb, not the original authors, processed these V and J calls. Among 8,500 to 13,000 clones listed, about 25% were seen once. V usage is TRBV20-1 and J usage is TRBJ1-1, with D maybe TRBD1 (5 bases). Sequenced material: tumor tissue. This receptor was taken from a female donor with papillary thyroid cancer or a benign thyroid nodule (not recorded which). Some clones in this sample may be carry-over from other donors' samples. The CDR3 DNA sequence: TGCAGTGCCAGGCAGGGATTATGGACTGAAGCTTTCTTT. The encoded protein is CSARQGLWTEAFF.